A selection of T cell receptor beta chains follows, all from one sample in a study of blood T cell repertoires in COVID-19. Some clones are missing from TCRdb's copy, which holds only in-frame ones; the method was immunoSEQ multiplex PCR. The table includes 300,000 to 350,000 clones, roughly 87% detected once. The source material was PBMCs or T cells enriched from blood (not recorded which). The receptor source for this set is a woman younger than 45 who had recovered from COVID-19. Both conserved end residues are part of each CDR3. A D gene is named only where the DNA matches it firmly. Not every row has a clone size; where given, it reads once, few, many or a size class.

J: TRBJ1-6
D: TRBD1
length: 13
V: TRBV2
size: NA
DNA: TGTGCCAGCAGAGGACAGGCTGATTCACCCCTCCACTTT
CDR3: CASRGQADSPLHF

J: TRBJ1-1
D: TRBD1
length: 18
V: TRBV5-1
size: NA
DNA: TGCGCCAGCAGCTTGATTGGGACAGGGGACGGGAGGAACACTGAAGCTTTCTTT
CDR3: CASSLIGTGDGRNTEAFF

J: TRBJ1-1
D: NA
length: 15
V: TRBV18
size: NA
DNA: TGTGCCAGCTCACCCACGCAGGGCTTTAGCACTGAAGCTTTCTTT
CDR3: CASSPTQGFSTEAFF

J: TRBJ1-6
D: NA
length: 15
V: TRBV9
size: NA
DNA: TGTGCCAGCAGCGTATCGTATAACTCAAATTCACCCCTCCACTTT
CDR3: CASSVSYNSNSPLHF

J: TRBJ1-5
D: TRBD1
length: 15
V: TRBV19
size: NA
DNA: TGTGCCAGTAGTCCTCCGGGACAGGGCCAGAGGCCCCAGCATTTT
CDR3: CASSPPGQGQRPQHF

J: TRBJ1-6
D: NA
length: 15
V: TRBV19
size: NA
DNA: TGTGCAACCGCTGAAGGGGCCCGTGATAATTCACCCCTCCACTTT
CDR3: CATAEGARDNSPLHF

J: TRBJ1-2
D: NA
length: 13
V: TRBV18
size: few
DNA: TGTGCCAGCTCACAGACAGGCAGCTATGGCTACACCTTC
CDR3: CASSQTGSYGYTF

J: TRBJ1-1
D: NA
length: 13
V: TRBV19
size: NA
DNA: TGTGCCAGTAGAGCGGCCTCGGCCACTGAAGCTTTCTTT
CDR3: CASRAASATEAFF

J: TRBJ1-5
D: NA
length: 14
V: TRBV27
size: NA
DNA: TGTGCCAGCAGGGCGGGGGTTAGCAATCAGCCCCAGCATTTT
CDR3: CASRAGVSNQPQHF

J: TRBJ2-1
D: TRBD2
length: 17
V: TRBV4-1
size: once
DNA: TGCGCCAGCAGCCAATCCCCAGCGGGGGGGCCTAGGAATGAGCAGTTCTTC
CDR3: CASSQSPAGGPRNEQFF

J: TRBJ2-7
D: NA
length: 14
V: TRBV19
size: NA
DNA: TGTGCCAGTAGTATGGCCAGCGGCCCTCTAGAGCAGTACTTC
CDR3: CASSMASGPLEQYF

J: TRBJ2-7
D: TRBD1
length: 15
V: TRBV30
size: NA
DNA: TGTGCCTGGAGAAAGGACAGGTTAATCTCCTACGAGCAGTACTTC
CDR3: CAWRKDRLISYEQYF

J: TRBJ1-4
D: TRBD1
length: 14
V: TRBV2
size: NA
DNA: TGTGCCAGCAGTCCGACAGGGACTAATGAAAAACTGTTTTTT
CDR3: CASSPTGTNEKLFF

J: TRBJ2-7
D: NA
length: 15
V: TRBV3-1/TRBV3-2
size: few
DNA: TGTGCCAGCAGCCTATGGGGCAGCGAATCGAGCGAGCAGTACTTC
CDR3: CASSLWGSESSEQYF

J: TRBJ1-3
D: NA
length: 14
V: TRBV30
size: NA
DNA: TGTGCCTGGAGCCCTTGGACAGAAGGAAACACCATATATTTT
CDR3: CAWSPWTEGNTIYF

J: TRBJ2-1
D: NA
length: 14
V: TRBV3-1/TRBV3-2
size: NA
DNA: TGTGCCAGCAGCCAAGGGAGGGTGGCCAATGAGCAGTTCTTC
CDR3: CASSQGRVANEQFF

J: TRBJ1-5
D: NA
length: 16
V: TRBV19
size: few
DNA: TGTGCCAGTAGCACTACCGGGGGGGGGTCCAATCAGCCCCAGCATTTT
CDR3: CASSTTGGGSNQPQHF

J: TRBJ2-7
D: NA
length: 12
V: TRBV27
size: NA
DNA: TGTGCCAGCAGTCCCTTAGGAGACGAGCAGTACTTC
CDR3: CASSPLGDEQYF

J: TRBJ2-7
D: TRBD1
length: 14
V: TRBV5-1
size: NA
DNA: TGCGCCAGCGGGCCCGGGACAGGGTCGTACGAGCAGTACTTC
CDR3: CASGPGTGSYEQYF

J: TRBJ1-1
D: NA
length: 13
V: TRBV6-5
size: NA
DNA: TGTGCCAGCAGTTACGTGGGGAGTACTGAAGCTTTCTTT
CDR3: CASSYVGSTEAFF

J: TRBJ1-5
D: NA
length: 17
V: TRBV5-8
size: NA
DNA: TGTGCCAGCAGCCTGGGTGGGGGGGGCGCGAGCAATCAGCCCCAGCATTTT
CDR3: CASSLGGGGASNQPQHF

J: TRBJ1-2
D: NA
length: 15
V: TRBV2
size: few
DNA: TGTGCCAGCAGTGAAGCCCGCGCGGGAAGCTATGGCTACACCTTC
CDR3: CASSEARAGSYGYTF

J: TRBJ2-3
D: NA
length: 15
V: TRBV5-1
size: NA
DNA: TGCGCCAGCAGCTTGGGACAGGCGAGCACAGATACGCAGTATTTT
CDR3: CASSLGQASTDTQYF

J: TRBJ2-7
D: TRBD1
length: 17
V: TRBV28
size: once
DNA: TGTGCCAGCAGAGGGACAGGAGAGACCAGCCCGCGTGGGGAGCAGTACTTC
CDR3: CASRGTGETSPRGEQYF

J: TRBJ2-2
D: NA
length: 15
V: TRBV19
size: NA
DNA: TGTGCCAGTAGTACAGATGACAGGAACACCGGGGAGCTGTTTTTT
CDR3: CASSTDDRNTGELFF

J: TRBJ1-6
D: TRBD1
length: 17
V: TRBV11-2
size: once
DNA: TGTGCCAGCAGCTTGGGACAGTTGAGCTCCTATAATTCACCCCTCCACTTT
CDR3: CASSLGQLSSYNSPLHF

J: TRBJ1-2
D: NA
length: 11
V: TRBV29-1
size: NA
DNA: TGCAGCGTTCTAAACAACTATGGCTACACCTTC
CDR3: CSVLNNYGYTF

J: TRBJ2-2
D: TRBD1
length: 17
V: TRBV5-4
size: NA
DNA: TGTGCCAGCAGCTCCGGCCGGACAGGGGTGAACACCGGGGAGCTGTTTTTT
CDR3: CASSSGRTGVNTGELFF

J: TRBJ1-2
D: NA
length: 8
V: TRBV15
size: NA
DNA: TGTGCCACCGTGGGCGGGCCTTTC
CDR3: CATVGGPF